Listed below are T cell receptor beta chains from one sample, sequenced in a study of OX40 agonist ivuxolimab in advanced cancers. Profiled with immunoSEQ multiplex PCR; TCRdb holds only in-frame clones, not every one. The table lists some 45,000 clones, approximately 80% of them singletons. The specimen was CD4+ or CD8+ T cells sorted from blood, collected in a trial of the OX40 agonist ivuxolimab. The source is an adult with an advanced solid tumor such as melanoma, head and neck, liver or kidney cancer. Each CDR3 is given with its conserved first and last residue. Expanded clones are given a class, and other clones once, few, many or no size at all.

v_gene	abundance	j_gene	CDR3aa
TRBV28	.	TRBJ1-6	CASSTHYKYNSPLHF
TRBV7-9	few	TRBJ1-3	CASSSSGTVTGNTIYF
TRBV12-5	.	TRBJ2-7	CASGLVRSEQYF
TRBV28	.	TRBJ1-3	CASSLGFFNSGNTIYF
TRBV4-2	.	TRBJ1-1	CASSLVPGTKAFF
TRBV30	.	TRBJ2-2	CALGGSGAGELFF
TRBV5-1	.	TRBJ1-2	CASSLVGVTDYGYTF
TRBV7-3	.	TRBJ2-2	CASSFANTGELFF
TRBV19	.	TRBJ2-5	CASKNRDMETQYF
TRBV5-1	.	TRBJ1-6	CASIWEGSPLHF
TRBV7-5	.	TRBJ2-3	CARSPRAPLRGITDTQYF
TRBV5-1	.	TRBJ2-5	CASSLLVQETQYF
TRBV19	.	TRBJ1-3	CASIDPGQGVNTIYF
TRBV5-4	.	TRBJ2-4	CASSTGQTLGKNIQYF
TRBV14	.	TRBJ1-5	CASSPGTGVGQPQHF
TRBV19	.	TRBJ1-4	CASSKRTGTTNEKLFF
TRBV7-8	once	TRBJ2-7	CASSPDRAEQYF
TRBV20-1	.	TRBJ2-3	CSAQKDTQYF
TRBV12-5	.	TRBJ2-1	CASGLDSGLSYNEQFF
TRBV7-9	once	TRBJ2-2	CASGPRGNTGELFF
TRBV7-9	.	TRBJ2-7	CASSFSGAGVAHEQYF
TRBV2	.	TRBJ1-2	CASSSRSDYGYTF
TRBV27	few	TRBJ1-6	CASSLEGYNSPLHF
TRBV9	few	TRBJ1-3	CASSLRQGSGNTIYF
TRBV7-3	few	TRBJ1-5	CASSLNANQPQHF
TRBV27	.	TRBJ2-2	CASRGGGRASGELFF
TRBV11-2	.	TRBJ1-1	CASSLDPGSGTEAFF
TRBV7-6	.	TRBJ2-5	CASSLGPGLAGDEETQYF
TRBV2	.	TRBJ1-1	CASRDQRGTEAFF
TRBV6-4	.	TRBJ2-5	CASSDPGGSETQYF
TRBV6-1	few	TRBJ2-1	CASSDITRIGTVF
TRBV6-5	.	TRBJ2-5	CASSYDGGMETQYF
TRBV30	.	TRBJ2-3	CAWSLGQGQDTQYF
TRBV5-4	.	TRBJ2-1	CASSLGRTRVVNEQFF
TRBV5-8	.	TRBJ1-1	CASSSFSTGSNTEAFF
TRBV28	.	TRBJ2-5	CASTSPRRLGETQYF
TRBV5-1	.	TRBJ2-3	CASSPGLAGIGTQYF
TRBV29-1	.	TRBJ2-3	CSVETRKITDTQYF
TRBV5-4	few	TRBJ2-5	CASSLTGREGKTQYF
TRBV7-9	once	TRBJ1-3	CASTRDILSGNTIYF
TRBV7-2	.	TRBJ1-1	CASSLVYGGGTEAFF